A single sample is the source of the 21 T cell receptor beta chains below, sequenced in a study of T cell clonality in common variable immunodeficiency. Their antigens are not known. General observations from the study: In common variable immunodeficiency, TCR beta chains reportedly carried fewer deletions and N-nucleotide insertions.

Sequencing was performed with immunoSEQ multiplex PCR; in TCRdb, only in-frame clones are kept and a portion is missing. The sample was found to contain tens of thousands of clones, and every one recurs. The sequencing sample was made of peripheral blood mononuclear cells. Source of these receptors: a human donor with common variable immunodeficiency.

This clone was counted between two and nine times. The CDR3 goes on 3 residues after the read ends, and that part is filled in from the germline J gene. The rearrangement uses TRBV7-9 and TRBJ1-2; the match to TRBD1 covers 7 bases. The CDR3 loop spans 13 amino acids. Germline CDR1 reads SEHNR; CDR2 reads FQNEAQ (reference sequence). V lost 3 bases and J lost 7; bases outside the gene matches: 5. CDR3 sequence reads: CASSLAGGSGYTF. Incomplete CDR3 DNA: TGTGCCAGCAGCTTGGCAGGGGGGAGTGGC.

This clone was seen only a few times. The read ends 3 residues early relative to the CDR3; the germline J gene fills the gap. The genes are TRBV7-3 and TRBJ2-2, with TRBD2 matching 8 bases. The CDR3 runs 15 residues. The V gene end was trimmed by 8 bases and the J gene end by 8 bases; junction bases not matched to a gene: 13. The germline CDR1 and CDR2 sequences are SGHTA and FQGTGA. CDR3 DNA (partial): TGTGCCAGCGCATCCCGGGGAGCGGGGGCGGGGGAG. Amino acid sequence: CASASRGAGAGE. The full CDR3 protein reads CASASRGAGAGELFF.

On this clone: The read falls 3 residues short of the CDR3 end, and the missing part is taken from the germline J gene. The rearrangement joins TRBV7-3 to TRBJ2-7; D might be TRBD1 (6 bases). The V gene lost 0 bases and the J gene lost 5 bases, with 11 bases spanning the gap. Germline CDR1 and CDR2: SGHTA and FQGTGA. CDR3 length: 14 amino acids. CDR3 residues: CASSLTSRQDEQYF. The CDR3 bases that were read are TGTGCCAGCAGCTTAACCTCAAGACAGGACGAG.

This clone was seen many times. The read falls 3 residues short of the CDR3 end, and the missing part is taken from the germline J gene. The chain joins TRBV7-3 to TRBJ2-3; D could derive from TRBD1 or TRBD2 (6 bases each). V was clipped by 4 bases and J by 1 base, with 21 bases between them. The CDR3 has 18 residues. Per germline, CDR1 SGHTA and CDR2 FQGTGA. The covered CDR3 bases are TGTGCCAGCAGCTCGAAAGGGGGAGGAAAACGGGGCACAGATACG. Protein sequence: CASSSKGGGKRGTDT. In full, the CDR3 reads CASSSKGGGKRGTDTQYF.

About this clone itself: The read terminates 3 residues before the CDR3 end, so the remaining end is supplied by the germline J gene. This chain connects TRBV7-9 to TRBJ2-3; D is possibly TRBD1 (5 bases). V lost 7 bases to trimming and J lost 2 bases, with 16 bases between them. CDR3 length equals 15 residues. Germline CDR1 is SEHNR and CDR2 is FQNEAQ (reference sequence). CDR3 in amino acids: CASTRGRGFTDTQYF. The CDR3 bases that were read are TGTGCCAGCACCCGAGGAAGGGGATTCACAGATACG.

In its sample, this clone ranks as medium-sized. The read finishes 3 residues shy of the CDR3 end, and the germline J gene is used to complete it. The same CDR3 is also encoded by other DNA sequences in this sample. This chain links TRBV5-6 with TRBJ1-1; D remains unclear. V shed 2 bases and J shed 3 bases, with 14 bases lying between them. Germline-derived CDR1 and CDR2 are SGHDT and YYEEEE. The CDR3 extends over 15 amino acids. The CDR3 region is CASSLLRHYDTEAFF. The covered CDR3 bases are TGTGCCAGCAGCTTATTGCGGCACTACGACACTGAA.

At least ten counts were recorded for this clone. With the read ending 3 residues before the CDR3 end, the germline J gene is used to fill in that end. The rearrangement uses TRBV7-2 and TRBJ2-1; TRBD2 agrees at 8 bases. The CDR3 consists of 15 residues. Per germline, CDR1 SGHTA and CDR2 FQGNSA. The V gene end was trimmed by 0 bases and the J gene end by 4 bases; junction bases not matched to a gene: 2. The DNA read from the CDR3 is TGTGCCAGCAGCTTAGCGGCGGGGGGTTACAATGAG. Its translation: CASSLAAGGYNE. Given in full, the CDR3 is CASSLAAGGYNEQFF.

Turning to this clone: The read finishes 3 residues shy of the CDR3 end, and the germline J gene is used to complete it. V and J are TRBV7-9 and TRBJ2-2, with 8 bases fitting TRBD1. CDR1 and CDR2 (germline): SEHNR, FQNEAQ (reference sequence). The CDR3 is 14 residues long. The J segment lost 6 bases and the V segment lost 5 bases, leaving 5 bases of the junction unmatched. Incomplete CDR3 DNA: TGTGCCAGCAGCCTTTTGGACAGGGCCGGGGAG. It yields the protein CASSLLDRAGE. The entire CDR3 sequence reads CASSLLDRAGELFF.

This clone was observed a few times. CDR3 DNA (partial): TGTGCCAGCAGTGAGGGGACAGGGGGCGGCAGAGAGACC. This gives the protein CASSEGTGGGRET. The CDR3 as a whole reads CASSEGTGGGRETQYF. The J gene is TRBJ2-5, the V gene TRBV6-4; 12 bases match TRBD1. The read falls 3 residues short of the CDR3 end, and the missing part is taken from the germline J gene. Germline values: CDR1 MRHNA, CDR2 SNTAGT. The junction had 6 bases not matched to a gene; V was cut back by 3 bases and J by 4 bases. The CDR3 runs to 16 residues.

This clone has a count of ten or more. The read finishes 3 residues shy of the CDR3 end, and the germline J gene is used to complete it. The rearrangement links TRBV10-3 to TRBJ2-1; D is possibly TRBD2 (6 bases). Trimming took off 4 bases at V and 6 bases at J, with 13 bases between the two ends. This CDR3 has 14 residues. Germline V gene lookup returns CDR1 ENHRY and CDR2 SYGVKD. The sequenced part of the CDR3 DNA is TGTGCCATCAGTGGAGAGACTAGATCCAATGAG. It encodes CAISGETRSNE. The entire CDR3 is CAISGETRSNEQFF.

Concerning this clone itself: With the read ending 3 residues before the CDR3 end, the germline J gene is used to fill in that end. This rearrangement joins TRBV7-2 to TRBJ2-3; no reliable D call. The CDR3 contains 13 residues. CDR1 and CDR2 from the germline V gene are SGHTA and FQGNSA. V dropped 1 base and J dropped 4 bases, with 6 bases sitting between them. The DNA read from the CDR3 is TGTGCCAGCAGCTTAGGCGGCGCAGATACG. The encoded protein is CASSLGGADT. Given in full, the CDR3 is CASSLGGADTQYF.

To note about this clone: The CDR3 is cut off 3 residues early in the read; its end comes from the germline J gene. The chain employs TRBV7-2 and TRBJ2-7, with D hard to call. CDR1 is SGHTA, CDR2 FQGNSA, per germline. The CDR3 is made up of 11 amino acids. V shed 8 bases and J shed 5 bases, with 10 bases lying between them. CDR3 bases read: TGTGCCAGCTATAAGGGTGACGAG. Translation: CASYKGDE. The full-length CDR3 reads as CASYKGDEQYF. Drawing the rest from reference TRBV7-2 and TRBJ2-7, the complete variable domain is GAGVSQSPSNKVTEKGKDVELRCDPISGHTALYWYRQSLGQGLEFLIYFQGNSAPDKSGLPSDRFSAERTGGSVSTLTIQRTQQEDSAVYLCASYKGDEQYFGPGTRLTVT.

Note on this clone: The read falls 3 residues short of the CDR3 end, and the missing part is taken from the germline J gene. J is TRBJ1-1 and V is TRBV7-9; tentative D call: TRBD1 (6 bases). This CDR3 is 15 amino acids long. Per the germline V gene, CDR1 is SEHNR and CDR2 is FQNEAQ (reference sequence). V was trimmed by 2 bases and J by 3 bases, leaving 13 bases between them. The covered CDR3 bases are TGTGCCAGCAGCTTATTTGGGGGCCGGGACACTGAA. Translation: CASSLFGGRDTE. The whole CDR3 reads CASSLFGGRDTEAFF.

This clone was counted only a few times. The read comes to an end 3 residues before the CDR3 does, leaving the germline J gene to fill in the end. The rearrangement joins TRBV10-3 to TRBJ2-1; a possible D gene is TRBD2 (7 bases). The CDR3 is made up of 15 amino acids. The germline V gene encodes CDR1 ENHRY and CDR2 SYGVKD. Trimming shortened V by 7 bases and J by 7 bases, and 20 bases separated the two germline ends. Partial CDR3 DNA: TGTGCCATCACCAGAAAGGGGGGGGCTGGAAATGAG. Amino acids: CAITRKGGAGNE. The entire CDR3 protein is CAITRKGGAGNEQFF.

This clone was picked up many times. The read is 3 residues too short to cover the CDR3 end, so that end is filled in from the germline J gene. This sequence joins TRBV2 and TRBJ1-6, with 7 bases lining up with TRBD1. The CDR3 loop spans 15 amino acids. V shed 6 bases and J 3 bases; nucleotides not matched to a gene: 5. Germline V CDR1 and CDR2: SNHLY, FYNNEI. The CDR3 here is CASSTGQIYNSPLHF. CDR3 bases read: TGTGCCAGCAGCACGGGACAGATCTATAATTCACCC.

This clone came up a few times. The read stops 3 residues short of the end of the CDR3; the missing end is completed from the germline J gene. The chain combines TRBV19 with TRBJ1-6; D might be TRBD1 (6 bases). CDR3 size: 12 residues. CDR1 and CDR2 from the germline V gene are LNHDA and SQIVND (reference sequence). V shed 2 bases and J shed 12 bases, with 8 bases lying between them. This CDR3 reads CASSIQGRPLHF. The CDR3 DNA, read in part, is TGTGCCAGTAGTATACAGGGGAGACCC. The whole variable domain, filled in from reference TRBV19 and TRBJ1-6, reads DGGITQSPKYLFRKEGQNVTLSCEQNLNHDAMYWYRQDPGQGLRLIYYSQIVNDFQKGDIAEGYSVSREKKESFPLTVTSAQKNPTAFYLCASSIQGRPLHFGNGTRLTVT.

This clone was seen many times. The read falls 3 residues short of the CDR3 end, and the missing part is taken from the germline J gene. The rearrangement links TRBV14 to TRBJ2-5; 7 bases match TRBD1. Germline CDR1 and CDR2: SGHDN and FVKESK. The J segment lost 5 bases and the V segment lost 4 bases, leaving 4 bases of the junction unmatched. The CDR3 totals 13 residues. The sequenced part of the CDR3 DNA is TGTGCCAGCAGCCCGGTGGGACAGGAGACC. Its protein product is CASSPVGQET. The whole CDR3 protein is CASSPVGQETQYF.

This clone was seen a handful of times. The read is 3 residues too short to cover the CDR3 end, so that end is filled in from the germline J gene. The chain uses TRBV6-2 or TRBV6-3 and TRBJ2-3; 8 bases line up with TRBD1. The length of the CDR3 is 16 residues. The germline gives CDR1 MNHEY, CDR2 SVGEGT. V shed 0 bases, J shed 3 bases, and the junction held 5 bases outside the gene matches. The part of the CDR3 DNA that was read is TGTGCCAGCAGTTACTCTTGGACAGGGTCAACAGATACG. It encodes CASSYSWTGSTDT. The full CDR3 reads CASSYSWTGSTDTQYF.

The sample holds many counts of this clone. The read halts 3 residues ahead of the CDR3 end, with the missing end drawn from the germline J gene. The genes are TRBV6-1 and TRBJ1-4; TRBD1 matches at 10 bases. V was clipped by 3 bases and J by 5 bases; unmatched bases: 0. This CDR3 has 14 residues. Germline CDR1 and CDR2: MNHNS and SASEGT. The DNA read from the CDR3 is TGTGCCAGCAGTGAGGGACAGGGGAATGAAAAA. This sequence encodes CASSEGQGNEK. The entire CDR3 protein is CASSEGQGNEKLFF.

Points on this clone: The CDR3 is cut off 3 residues early in the read; its end comes from the germline J gene. This sequence joins TRBV7-2 and TRBJ1-5; D gene ambiguous. Germline V gives CDR1 SGHTA, CDR2 FQGNSA. Trimming left V 1 base short and J 6 bases short, with 13 bases between. The CDR3 is made up of 15 amino acids. CDR3 loop: CASSLGAGSFQPQHF. The part of the CDR3 DNA that was read is TGTGCCAGCAGCTTAGGGGCAGGCTCATTTCAGCCC. Full variable domain (remainder filled in from reference TRBV7-2 and TRBJ1-5): GAGVSQSPSNKVTEKGKDVELRCDPISGHTALYWYRQSLGQGLEFLIYFQGNSAPDKSGLPSDRFSAERTGGSVSTLTIQRTQQEDSAVYLCASSLGAGSFQPQHFGDGTRLSIL.

This clone was counted only a few times. The CDR3 end falls 3 residues outside the read, so it is completed with the germline J gene. J is TRBJ1-1 and V is TRBV7-2; D unresolved. V gave up 1 base and J gave up 5 bases, with 11 bases separating them. CDR3 length: 14 amino acids. CDR1 is SGHTA, CDR2 FQGNSA, per germline. The CDR3 sequence: CASSLGWAGTEAFF. CDR3 DNA (partial): TGTGCCAGCAGCTTAGGGTGGGCTGGAACTGAA.